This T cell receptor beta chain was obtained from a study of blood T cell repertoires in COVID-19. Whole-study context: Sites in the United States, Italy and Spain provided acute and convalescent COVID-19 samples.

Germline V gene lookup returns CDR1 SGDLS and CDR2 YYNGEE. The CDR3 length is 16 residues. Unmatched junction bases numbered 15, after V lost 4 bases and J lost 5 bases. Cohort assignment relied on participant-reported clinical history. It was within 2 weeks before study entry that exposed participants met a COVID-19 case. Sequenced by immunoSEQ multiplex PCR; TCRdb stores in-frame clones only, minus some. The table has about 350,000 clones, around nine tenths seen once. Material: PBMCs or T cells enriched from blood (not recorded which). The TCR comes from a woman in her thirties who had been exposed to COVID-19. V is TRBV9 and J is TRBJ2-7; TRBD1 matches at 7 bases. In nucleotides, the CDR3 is TGTGCCAGCAGCCCGAGCCCGGGACAGAGGGTTGACGAGCAGTACTTC. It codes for CASSPSPGQRVDEQYF.